A selection of T cell receptor beta chains follows, all from one sample in a study of blood T cell repertoires in COVID-19. Measured with immunoSEQ multiplex PCR; TCRdb has only the in-frame clones, and not every one. The table has under 200,000 clones, approximately 80% seen once. Sequencing input: peripheral blood. Receptor source: a human donor in a cohort sampled during active COVID-19. The CDR3 runs from the conserved cysteine through the conserved F or W. The D gene is left open where the match is weak. Only part of the rows carry a size: once, few, many, or a class if the clone is expanded.

v_call	clone_size	d_call	j_call	cdr3_aa	cdr3_nt
TRBV9	-	-	TRBJ2-7	CASSVGPTPLEQYF	TGTGCCAGCAGCGTGGGGCCGACACCCCTCGAGCAGTACTTC
TRBV5-1	-	TRBD2	TRBJ2-5	CASSFGLAEQETQYF	TGCGCCAGCAGTTTTGGGCTAGCGGAACAAGAGACCCAGTACTTC
TRBV4-3	-	-	TRBJ2-7	CASSRRTGSEQYF	TGCGCCAGCAGCCGGCGAACAGGCTCCGAGCAGTACTTC
TRBV6-5	once	TRBD1	TRBJ2-1	CASRETGKGYNEQFF	TGTGCCAGCAGGGAGACAGGGAAAGGTTACAATGAGCAGTTCTTC
TRBV6-2/TRBV6-3	-	-	TRBJ1-1	CASSYGRGRVDTEAFF	TGTGCCAGCAGTTATGGTCGTGGGAGGGTAGACACTGAAGCTTTCTTT
TRBV6-5	-	-	TRBJ1-3	CASSKEGGWGNTIYF	TGTGCCAGCAGCAAGGAGGGTGGATGGGGAAACACCATATATTTT
TRBV15	-	TRBD2	TRBJ2-7	CATSREWRGVDYEQYF	TGTGCCACCAGCAGGGAATGGCGGGGGGTAGACTACGAGCAGTACTTC
TRBV7-3	-	TRBD2	TRBJ2-1	CASSLIAGGTYNEQFF	TGTGCCAGCAGCTTAATAGCGGGAGGGACCTACAATGAGCAGTTCTTC
TRBV11-3	-	-	TRBJ1-5	CASSLDFPGGGNQPQHF	TGTGCCAGCAGCTTAGATTTCCCGGGGGGTGGCAATCAGCCCCAGCATTTT
TRBV24-1	-	-	TRBJ2-5	CATSDSSAGGETQYF	TGTGCCACCAGTGATTCCAGCGCTGGGGGGGAGACCCAGTACTTC
TRBV4-1	few	-	TRBJ1-1	CASSQDRDWVTEAFF	TGCGCCAGCAGCCAAGACAGGGATTGGGTCACTGAAGCTTTCTTT
TRBV5-8	-	-	TRBJ2-6	CASLRTGYGANVLTF	TGTGCCAGCCTCCGCACGGGGTATGGGGCCAACGTCCTGACTTTC
TRBV11-3	-	-	TRBJ2-1	CASSPESLYNEQFF	TGTGCCAGCAGCCCTGAGAGCCTCTACAATGAGCAGTTCTTC
TRBV27	-	TRBD1	TRBJ1-1	CASSPGTVNTEAFF	TGTGCCAGCAGTCCGGGGACAGTGAACACTGAAGCTTTCTTT
TRBV7-2	-	TRBD2	TRBJ2-1	CASSPKGGGSRSSYNEQFF	TGTGCCAGCAGCCCGAAGGGCGGGGGGTCACGAAGCTCCTACAATGAGCAGTTCTTC
TRBV19	once	TRBD2	TRBJ2-7	CASSIGGSSVEQYF	TGTGCCAGTAGTATTGGCGGGAGTTCGGTCGAGCAGTACTTC
TRBV7-9	once	TRBD1	TRBJ2-7	CASSPQGITNEQYF	TGTGCCAGCAGTCCACAGGGGATTACGAACGAGCAGTACTTC
TRBV7-2	-	-	TRBJ1-1	CATGDRRRLNTEAFF	TGTGCCACCGGAGACAGGAGACGTCTTAACACTGAAGCTTTCTTT
TRBV5-1	-	TRBD1	TRBJ2-2	CASSFTGETGELFF	TGCGCCAGCAGCTTTACAGGGGAGACCGGGGAGCTGTTTTTT
TRBV11-1	-	TRBD2	TRBJ2-3	CASSPTGAGGQDTQYF	TGTGCCAGCAGTCCGACCGGGGCGGGGGGGCAAGATACGCAGTATTTT
TRBV9	few	TRBD1	TRBJ1-4	CASTFTQGAGEKLFF	TGTGCCAGCACCTTCACCCAGGGGGCGGGCGAAAAACTGTTTTTT
TRBV7-2	once	-	TRBJ1-2	CASSPISVGGQSVPYGYTF	TGTGCCAGCAGCCCAATTTCGGTGGGCGGACAGTCCGTCCCATATGGCTACACCTTC
TRBV27	-	TRBD2	TRBJ2-1	CASSLYPLAGGINEQFF	TGTGCCAGCAGTTTATACCCCCTAGCGGGAGGGATAAATGAGCAGTTCTTC
TRBV5-6	-	TRBD1	TRBJ2-7	CASSWGQGNYEQYF	TGTGCCAGCAGCTGGGGACAGGGAAACTACGAGCAGTACTTC
TRBV7-2	-	-	TRBJ2-7	CASSSTLYEQYF	TGTGCCAGCAGCTCTACCCTCTACGAGCAGTACTTC
TRBV5-6	-	TRBD2	TRBJ2-7	CASSLGVSGGRSVYEQYF	TGTGCCAGCAGCTTGGGGGTAAGCGGGGGACGGTCGGTCTACGAGCAGTACTTC
TRBV3-1/TRBV3-2	once	TRBD1	TRBJ1-3	CASSQGQGERNTIYF	TGTGCCAGCAGCCAGGGACAGGGGGAAAGAAACACCATATATTTT
TRBV3-1/TRBV3-2	-	-	TRBJ2-1	CASSPNRDEQFF	TGTGCCAGCAGTCCCAACCGAGATGAGCAGTTCTTC
TRBV2	few	-	TRBJ1-4	CASSEQEKLFF	TGTGCCAGCAGTGAACAGGAAAAACTGTTTTTT
TRBV25-1	-	-	TRBJ1-6	CASSEGGTALHF	TGTGCCAGCAGTGAAGGAGGGACCGCCCTCCACTTT
TRBV7-9	-	TRBD2	TRBJ2-5	CASSPGRLAGDRETQYF	TGTGCCAGCAGCCCCGGCCGACTAGCGGGAGATAGGGAGACCCAGTACTTC
TRBV7-9	-	TRBD1	TRBJ2-7	CASSFPGQGVYEQYF	TGTGCCAGCAGCTTCCCGGGACAGGGGGTCTACGAGCAGTACTTC
TRBV9	-	TRBD1	TRBJ2-7	CASSVGQGTYEQYF	TGTGCCAGCAGCGTAGGACAGGGCACCTACGAGCAGTACTTC
TRBV11-2	-	-	TRBJ1-2	CASTSAGFYGYTF	TGTGCCAGCACCTCAGCGGGCTTCTATGGCTACACCTTC
TRBV18	once	TRBD1	TRBJ2-5	CASSDREWTQYF	TGTGCCAGCTCAGACAGGGAATGGACCCAGTACTTC
TRBV5-8	-	TRBD1	TRBJ1-3	CASSLDRSSGNTIYF	TGTGCCAGCAGTCTGGACAGGAGCTCTGGAAACACCATATATTTT
TRBV5-5	-	TRBD1	TRBJ1-2	CASSPGTGNYGYTF	TGTGCCAGCAGCCCAGGGACAGGGAACTATGGCTACACCTTC
TRBV9	-	-	TRBJ1-2	CASSVAQGGGYTF	TGTGCCAGCAGCGTAGCACAGGGCGGGGGCTACACCTTC
TRBV9	-	TRBD1	TRBJ1-1	CASSDRQGGNTEAFF	TGTGCCAGCAGCGATCGACAGGGGGGGAACACTGAAGCTTTCTTT
TRBV6-4	-	TRBD2	TRBJ2-5	CASSESTSGGQETQYF	TGTGCCAGCAGTGAGTCGACTAGCGGGGGGCAAGAGACCCAGTACTTC
TRBV7-2	-	-	TRBJ1-1	CASSTQGNSLEAFF	TGTGCCAGCAGCACCCAGGGTAATTCACTTGAAGCTTTCTTT
TRBV27	-	TRBD2	TRBJ2-7	CASSLVGLAVYEQYF	TGTGCCAGCAGTTTAGTGGGACTAGCGGTCTACGAGCAGTACTTC